The rows below give T cell receptor beta chains drawn from one sample of a study of blood T cells in healthy people across ages. TCRdb fed the 5' RACE reads into MiXCR, producing one record per CDR3 protein. This sample has 1.5 million to 2 million distinct CDR3 sequences, with about 31% found just once. The sample was blood. All receptors come from a woman in her twenties or thirties in good health. CDR3s include the opening cysteine and the closing phenylalanine or tryptophan. D genes are given only for firm matches. The size field is filled for only some rows; it gives once, few, many or a size class.

V gene: TRBV11-2
clone size: NA
J gene: TRBJ1-1
D gene: TRBD1
CDR3 protein: CASSLAGQGAKAFF
CDR3 DNA: TGTGCCAGCAGCTTAGCGGGACAGGGGGCGAAAGCTTTCTTT

V gene: TRBV7-9
clone size: NA
J gene: TRBJ1-2
D gene: NA
CDR3 protein: CASIPGGDKDSYGYTF
CDR3 DNA: TGTGCCAGCATCCCGGGAGGGGACAAGGACAGCTATGGCTACACCTTC

V gene: TRBV29-1
clone size: NA
J gene: TRBJ2-1
D gene: NA
CDR3 protein: CSASSRQIHSYNEQFF
CDR3 DNA: TGCAGCGCCTCTTCTCGCCAGATACACTCCTACAATGAGCAGTTCTTC

V gene: TRBV29-1
clone size: few
J gene: TRBJ1-2
D gene: NA
CDR3 protein: CSVEDKSEGYTF
CDR3 DNA: TGCAGCGTTGAAGATAAATCGGAGGGCTACACCTTC

V gene: TRBV5-1
clone size: many
J gene: TRBJ1-5
D gene: TRBD1
CDR3 protein: CASSLGQGDQPQHF
CDR3 DNA: TGCGCCAGCAGCTTGGGACAGGGCGATCAGCCCCAGCATTTT

V gene: TRBV20-1
clone size: many
J gene: TRBJ2-1
D gene: NA
CDR3 protein: CSASLPTGTDEQFF
CDR3 DNA: TGCAGTGCTAGCCTACCCACTGGGACCGATGAGCAGTTCTTC

V gene: TRBV12-3/TRBV12-4
clone size: NA
J gene: TRBJ2-6
D gene: NA
CDR3 protein: CANSSWIAGANVRTF
CDR3 DNA: TGTGCCAACAGTTCATGGATCGCTGGGGCCAACGTCCGGACTTTC

V gene: TRBV7-2
clone size: NA
J gene: TRBJ2-5
D gene: TRBD2
CDR3 protein: CASSPTGLARQYF
CDR3 DNA: TGTGCCAGCAGCCCAACGGGACTAGCGCGGCAGTACTTC

V gene: TRBV3-1
clone size: NA
J gene: TRBJ2-1
D gene: NA
CDR3 protein: CASSPGGPRSYNEQFF
CDR3 DNA: TGTGCCAGCAGCCCCGGGGGCCCCCGCTCCTACAATGAGCAGTTCTTC

V gene: TRBV5-1
clone size: many
J gene: TRBJ1-2
D gene: NA
CDR3 protein: CASSIETTRGGYTF
CDR3 DNA: TGCGCCAGCAGCATTGAAACCACCAGAGGTGGCTACACCTTC

V gene: TRBV21-1
clone size: NA
J gene: TRBJ2-7
D gene: NA
CDR3 protein: CASSNAAGLGSSYEQYF
CDR3 DNA: TGTGCCAGCAGCAACGCGGCCGGACTGGGTAGCTCCTACGAGCAGTACTTC

V gene: TRBV27
clone size: NA
J gene: TRBJ1-2
D gene: TRBD1
CDR3 protein: CASSSSMTGLKANYGYTF
CDR3 DNA: TGTGCCAGCAGTTCTTCTATGACAGGGCTTAAAGCTAACTATGGCTACACCTTC

V gene: TRBV4-1
clone size: few
J gene: TRBJ2-1
D gene: NA
CDR3 protein: CASSQGVYGPGEQFF
CDR3 DNA: TGCGCCAGCAGCCAAGGGGTCTACGGTCCAGGTGAGCAGTTCTTC

V gene: TRBV12-3/TRBV12-4
clone size: NA
J gene: TRBJ2-5
D gene: TRBD2
CDR3 protein: CAGRTSGKETQYF
CDR3 DNA: TGTGCCGGCAGGACTAGCGGAAAAGAGACCCAGTACTTC

V gene: TRBV7-9
clone size: few
J gene: TRBJ2-3
D gene: TRBD2
CDR3 protein: CASSLAGFVDTQYF
CDR3 DNA: TGTGCCAGCAGTCTAGCGGGATTCGTAGATACGCAGTATTTT

V gene: TRBV6-5
clone size: NA
J gene: TRBJ1-1
D gene: NA
CDR3 protein: CASGQGLTDTVAFF
CDR3 DNA: TGTGCCAGCGGTCAGGGCCTTACCGACACTGTAGCTTTCTTT

V gene: TRBV7-9
clone size: NA
J gene: TRBJ2-1
D gene: NA
CDR3 protein: CASSHQGSRGEQFF
CDR3 DNA: TGTGCCAGCAGCCACCAGGGGAGTAGGGGTGAGCAGTTCTTC

V gene: TRBV19
clone size: NA
J gene: TRBJ2-6
D gene: TRBD1
CDR3 protein: CASSRQGASGANVLTF
CDR3 DNA: TGTGCCAGTAGTAGGCAGGGGGCCTCTGGGGCCAACGTCCTGACTTTC

V gene: TRBV4-1
clone size: few
J gene: TRBJ2-1
D gene: TRBD2
CDR3 protein: CASSQYRTSALGEQFF
CDR3 DNA: TGCGCCAGCAGCCAATATCGGACTAGCGCGCTGGGGGAGCAGTTCTTC

V gene: TRBV30
clone size: NA
J gene: TRBJ2-7
D gene: TRBD1
CDR3 protein: CAWSSGTGDGEQYF
CDR3 DNA: TGTGCCTGGAGTTCCGGGACAGGGGACGGCGAGCAGTACTTC

V gene: TRBV9
clone size: NA
J gene: TRBJ2-6
D gene: NA
CDR3 protein: CASSAIWAGANVLTF
CDR3 DNA: TGTGCCAGCAGCGCGATTTGGGCTGGGGCCAACGTCCTGACTTTC

V gene: TRBV20-1
clone size: NA
J gene: TRBJ2-7
D gene: TRBD2
CDR3 protein: CSARAGGAFSYEQYF
CDR3 DNA: TGCAGTGCTAGAGCGGGAGGGGCTTTCTCCTACGAGCAGTACTTC

V gene: TRBV4-1
clone size: NA
J gene: TRBJ2-1
D gene: TRBD2
CDR3 protein: CASSQPRTSGNNEQFF
CDR3 DNA: TGCGCCAGCAGCCAACCGAGGACTAGCGGTAACAATGAGCAGTTCTTC

V gene: TRBV12-3/TRBV12-4
clone size: NA
J gene: TRBJ1-1
D gene: NA
CDR3 protein: CASSPGYKTEAFF
CDR3 DNA: TGTGCCAGCAGTCCGGGATATAAGACTGAAGCTTTCTTT

V gene: TRBV5-6
clone size: few
J gene: TRBJ2-1
D gene: NA
CDR3 protein: CASSSKTRLFENEQFF
CDR3 DNA: TGTGCCAGCAGCTCCAAGACTAGGCTTTTTGAGAATGAGCAGTTCTTC

V gene: TRBV27
clone size: few
J gene: TRBJ2-7
D gene: TRBD2
CDR3 protein: CASRCGREGEQYF
CDR3 DNA: TGTGCCAGCAGGTGCGGGCGGGAGGGCGAGCAGTACTTC

V gene: TRBV30
clone size: NA
J gene: TRBJ2-1
D gene: NA
CDR3 protein: CAWSVLRGWGVMHEQFF
CDR3 DNA: TGTGCCTGGAGTGTACTTCGGGGCTGGGGGGTCATGCATGAGCAGTTCTTC

V gene: TRBV12-3/TRBV12-4
clone size: many
J gene: TRBJ2-5
D gene: TRBD2
CDR3 protein: CATRLAGVRETQYF
CDR3 DNA: TGTGCCACCCGACTAGCGGGAGTCCGCGAGACCCAGTACTTC